This TCR beta chain was sequenced during a study of cytomegalovirus exposure and HLA in healthy donors. V lost 0 bases to trimming and J lost 2 bases, with 17 bases between them. The V gene's germline CDR1 is LNHDA and CDR2 SQIVND (reference sequence). This CDR3 is 18 amino acids long. PCR primers comprised 60 Vbeta and 13 Jbeta primers. Sequencing used immunoSEQ multiplex PCR; TCRdb keeps in-frame clones, though not all of them. The data contain 130,000 to 150,000 clones, nearly 80% of them seen just once; the ten biggest clones take up about 2.9%. The sequence was collected from a man in his forties or fifties in good health and CMV-seropositive. Source material: PBMCs. The gene calls are TRBV19 and TRBJ2-1; D call uncertain. CDR3 sequence: CASSIDLLGSPAYNEQFF. CDR3 DNA sequence: TGTGCCAGTAGTATAGATCTCCTGGGCAGCCCGGCCTACAATGAGCAGTTCTTC.